The 16 T cell receptor beta chains reported below all come from one sample, sequenced in a study of OX40 agonist ivuxolimab in advanced cancers. Assay: immunoSEQ multiplex PCR; the TCRdb copy retains only in-frame clones and omits some. The table includes tens of thousands of clones, roughly 90% detected once. Sequencing used CD4+ or CD8+ T cells sorted from blood, obtained in a trial of the OX40 agonist ivuxolimab. The receptors shown here come from an adult with an advanced solid tumor such as melanoma, head and neck, liver or kidney cancer.

The rearrangement uses TRBV27 and TRBJ2-5, with D possibly being TRBD1 (6 bases). CDR1 MNHEY and CDR2 SMNVEV come from the germline V gene (reference sequence). V dropped 3 bases and J dropped 5 bases, with 10 bases sitting between them. CDR3 length: 13 residues. CDR3: CASSFYRDETQYF. DNA for the CDR3: TGTGCCAGCAGTTTCTACAGGGATGAGACCCAGTACTTC.

V usage is TRBV19 and J usage is TRBJ1-1; D is unresolved. V shed 3 bases and J shed 0 bases, with 17 bases lying between them. The germline CDR1 and CDR2 sequences are LNHDA and SQIVND (reference sequence). The CDR3 contains 17 residues. CDR3 in DNA: TGTGCCAGTAGTATTTCGACTACTGGGCCCTTGAACACTGAAGCTTTCTTT. Translated, it gives CASSISTTGPLNTEAFF.

This clone was counted a few times. The J gene is TRBJ1-2, the V gene TRBV28; 8 bases are a match to TRBD1. Trimming at V came to 6 bases and at J to 5 bases, leaving 17 bases not matched to a gene. In germline, CDR1 is MDHEN, CDR2 SYDVKM. The CDR3 extends over 17 amino acids. The CDR3 bases are TGTGCCAGCAGCTATCGGACAGGGACCTGGGATGTTTATGGCTACACCTTC. Amino acid sequence: CASSYRTGTWDVYGYTF.

The chain links TRBV11-2 to TRBJ1-1; TRBD1 matches at 7 bases. This CDR3 region has 15 residues. In germline, CDR1 is SGHAT, CDR2 FQNNGV. After removal of 5 bases from V and 0 bases from J, the junction contained 6 bases not matched to a gene. CDR3 loop: CASSTGTVVNTEAFF. The CDR3 DNA reads as TGTGCCAGCAGCACCGGGACAGTCGTGAACACTGAAGCTTTCTTT.

V usage is TRBV4-1 and J usage is TRBJ2-5, with D perhaps matching TRBD2 (5 bases). The length of the CDR3 is 14 residues. Per germline, CDR1 MGHRA and CDR2 YSYEKL. The ends were cut back, 0 bases at V and 9 bases at J, with 14 bases in the middle. The CDR3 DNA reads as TGCGCCAGCAGCCAAGACCCGCCAGGAGCGGCCCAGTACTTC. Translation gives CASSQDPPGAAQYF.

The rearrangement links TRBV9 to TRBJ2-1; 10 bases line up with TRBD1. V was clipped by 5 bases and J by 4 bases; unmatched bases: 6. Germline V gives CDR1 SGDLS, CDR2 YYNGEE. CDR3 length equals 15 residues. Here the CDR3 reads CASSTGTGVYNEQFF. Here the CDR3 DNA reads TGTGCCAGCAGTACCGGGACAGGGGTTTACAATGAGCAGTTCTTC.

The V and J genes are TRBV2 and TRBJ1-5; 8 positions match TRBD1. The CDR3 is made up of 15 amino acids. J lost 0 bases, V lost 7 bases, and 5 bases had no gene match. Germline CDR1 SNHLY, CDR2 FYNNEI. CDR3 region: CASKTTGASNQPQHF. The CDR3 bases are TGTGCCAGCAAGACGACAGGGGCTAGCAATCAGCCCCAGCATTTT. The variable domain in full, completed from reference TRBV2 and TRBJ1-5, reads EPEVTQTPSHQVTQMGQEVILRCVPISNHLYFYWYRQILGQKVEFLVSFYNNEISEKSEIFDDQFSVERPDGSNFTLKIRSTKLEDSAMYFCASKTTGASNQPQHFGDGTRLSIL.

The chain uses TRBV10-3 and TRBJ2-1; TRBD2 matches at 11 bases. V shed 0 bases and J 4 bases; nucleotides not matched to a gene: 8. Germline V gene data show CDR1 as ENHRY and CDR2 as SYGVKD. There are 18 residues in the CDR3. The chain's CDR3 is CAISESTPASGRYNEQFF. For the CDR3, the DNA is TGTGCCATCAGTGAGTCGACCCCCGCTAGCGGGAGGTACAATGAGCAGTTCTTC.

The chain has TRBV10-2 and TRBJ2-2, with a weak D call TRBD2 (5 bases). Germline V gene lookup returns CDR1 WSHSY and CDR2 SAAADI. The CDR3 is made up of 17 amino acids. Trimming cost V 3 bases and J 7 bases, with 21 bases left between them. This CDR3 is CASSDQDGVGLGGELFF. The CDR3 DNA reads TGCGCCAGCAGTGATCAGGACGGGGTCGGTTTAGGCGGGGAGCTGTTTTTT.

The rearrangement links TRBV27 to TRBJ2-4; 8 bases map to TRBD1. V dropped 4 bases and J dropped 9; count of bases not matched to a gene: 17. The CDR3 totals 17 residues. CDR1 MNHEY and CDR2 SMNVEV come from the germline V gene (reference sequence). The CDR3 sequence: CASSSPWTGRLGGIQYF. In DNA form, the CDR3 reads TGTGCCAGCAGTTCGCCCTGGACAGGGCGACTGGGAGGCATTCAGTACTTC.

The chain joins TRBV30 to TRBJ1-1; tentative D call: TRBD1 (5 bases). V was trimmed by 0 bases and J by 6 bases, leaving 8 bases between them. This CDR3 is 12 amino acids long. Germline CDR1 and CDR2: GTSNPN and SVGIG (reference sequence). The CDR3 is CAWSVRGAEAFF. The CDR3 nucleotides read TGTGCCTGGAGTGTACGGGGGGCTGAAGCTTTCTTT.

This chain uses TRBV14 with TRBJ2-7; D is unresolved. The CDR3 contains 12 residues. The germline V gene encodes CDR1 SGHDN and CDR2 FVKESK. Trimming shortened V by 4 bases and J by 7 bases, and 11 bases separated the two germline ends. The DNA of the CDR3 is TGTGCCAGCAGCCTCACCGGGTGGGAGCAGTACTTC. Translating gives CASSLTGWEQYF.

The rearrangement joins TRBV9 to TRBJ2-7; a weak D match, TRBD2 (5 bases). Germline V gene sequence: CDR1 SGDLS, CDR2 YYNGEE. Trimming stripped 3 bases from V and 7 bases from J, with 14 bases between. CDR3 size: 13 residues. The CDR3 spells CASSADYPGEQYF. The CDR3 DNA follows: TGTGCCAGCAGCGCAGACTACCCCGGGGAGCAGTACTTC.

The V call is TRBV6-5, the J call TRBJ1-4; no reliable D call. In germline, CDR1 is MNHEY, CDR2 SVGAGI. Trimming stripped 2 bases from V and 7 bases from J, with 2 bases between. The CDR3 contains 11 residues. CDR3 loop: CASSYSEKLFF. CDR3 nucleotides: TGTGCCAGCAGTTACAGTGAAAAACTGTTTTTT.

This chain uses TRBV7-9 with TRBJ2-1; 13 positions match TRBD2. The trim removed 3 bases at V and 3 bases at J, leaving 5 bases unmatched. The CDR3 is 17 amino acids. Germline lookup yields CDR1 SEHNR and CDR2 FQNEAQ (reference sequence). This CDR3 is CASSLGTSGVYYNEQFF. DNA of the CDR3: TGTGCCAGCAGCTTGGGGACTAGCGGGGTTTACTACAATGAGCAGTTCTTC. Together with reference TRBV7-9 and TRBJ2-1, the CDR3 gives the full variable domain: DTGVSQNPRHKITKRGQNVTFRCDPISEHNRLYWYRQTLGQGPEFLTYFQNEAQLEKSRLLSDRFSAERPKGSFSTLEIQRTEQGDSAMYLCASSLGTSGVYYNEQFFGPGTRLTVL.

The rearrangement uses TRBV19 and TRBJ1-1; D is undetermined. The ends were cut back, 3 bases at V and 1 base at J, with 6 bases in the middle. Germline V CDR1 and CDR2: LNHDA, SQIVND (reference sequence). This CDR3 is built from 13 residues. Here the CDR3 reads CASSISTNTEAFF. The DNA for the CDR3 is TGTGCCAGTAGTATTTCAACGAACACTGAAGCTTTCTTT.